This TCR beta chain emerged from a study of T cells in Graves' hyperthyroidism and ophthalmopathy. About the study: The blood sample was taken at first diagnosis, before treatment began.

TCR beta CDR3 region amplification was performed from RNA transcripts. In the first-round RT-PCR of the TCR CDR3, the HTBI primer set was used. TCRdb reanalysed the multiplex PCR reads using MiXCR and keeps one entry per CDR3 protein. The sample yields approximately 260,000 distinct CDR3 sequences, 12% to 15% seen once. CDR3 length: 14 amino acids. From germline, CDR1 is PRHDT and CDR2 FYEKMQ (reference sequence). Trimming left V 0 bases short and J 7 bases short, with 13 bases between. Broader study findings: Most clonotypes expanded in thyroid above 0.001 were likewise present in blood. Patients with ophthalmopathy were separated from those with stable hyperthyroidism by a 13 V-J model.

A few counts support this clonotype. Its antigen is undetermined. Exclusion criteria comprised uncontrolled infection, other autoimmune disease, pregnancy or lactation. The chain joins TRBV13 to TRBJ2-7; possibly TRBD2 for D (6 bases). Sequenced input: blood. The TCR was taken from a woman aged 50 to 60 with Graves' hyperthyroidism that later progressed to Graves' ophthalmopathy. The DNA for the CDR3 is TGTGCCAGCAGCTTAGGGGAGGGCGGGCAAGAGCAGTACTTC. Translated: CASSLGEGGQEQYF. Full variable domain (rest looked up from reference TRBV13 and TRBJ2-7): AAGVIQSPRHLIKEKRETATLKCYPIPRHDTVYWYQQGPGQDPQFLISFYEKMQSDKGSIPDRFSAQQFSDYHSELNMSSLELGDSALYFCASSLGEGGQEQYFGPGTRLTVT.